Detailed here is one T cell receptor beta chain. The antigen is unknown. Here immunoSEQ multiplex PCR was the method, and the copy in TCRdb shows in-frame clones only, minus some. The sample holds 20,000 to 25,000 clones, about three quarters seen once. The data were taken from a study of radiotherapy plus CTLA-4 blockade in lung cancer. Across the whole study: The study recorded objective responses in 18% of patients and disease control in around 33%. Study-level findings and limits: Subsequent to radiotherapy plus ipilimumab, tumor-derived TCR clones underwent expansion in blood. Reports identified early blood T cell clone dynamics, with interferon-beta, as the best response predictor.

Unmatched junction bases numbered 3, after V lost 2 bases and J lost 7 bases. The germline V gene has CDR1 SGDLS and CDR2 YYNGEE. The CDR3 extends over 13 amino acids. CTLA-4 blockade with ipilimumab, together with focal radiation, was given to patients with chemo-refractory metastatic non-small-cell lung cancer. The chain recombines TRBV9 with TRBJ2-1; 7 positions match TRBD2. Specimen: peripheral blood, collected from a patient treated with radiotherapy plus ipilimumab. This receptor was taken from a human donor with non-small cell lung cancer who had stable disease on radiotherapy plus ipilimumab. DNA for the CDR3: TGTGCCAGCAGCGTCCCCGGGAGGAATGAGCAGTTCTTC. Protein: CASSVPGRNEQFF. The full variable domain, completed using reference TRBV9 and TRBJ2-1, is DSGVTQTPKHLITATGQRVTLRCSPRSGDLSVYWYQQSLDQGLQFLIQYYNGEERAKGNILERFSAQQFPDLHSELNLSSLELGDSALYFCASSVPGRNEQFFGPGTRLTVL.